Listed here are 32 T cell receptor beta chains from one sample, sequenced in a study of T cell responses to AZD1222 COVID-19 vaccine listed by TCRdb under 2021. The intended sense of this specimen's time point label: baseline before first vaccination. The library was prepared using the immunoSEQ multiplex PCR assay. As stored in TCRdb, this immuneACCESS dataset retains in-frame rearrangements with V and J assigned. A fraction of the clones does not appear; measured against another copy, unresolved V genes explain less than half of the discrepancy, and the remainder lacks a known reason. For this sample the table gives roughly 150,000 clones, of which around 92% were detected only once. 2% to 2.5% of the sample is held by the ten biggest clonotypes. Sequencing used peripheral blood, obtained on day 0 of AZD1222 vaccination. The source of these receptors is an adult in good health.

The chain couples TRBV12-3 or TRBV12-4 to TRBJ1-3; D uncertain. The CDR3 sequence is 12 residues long. V shed 8 bases and J shed 0 bases, with 5 bases lying between them. Here the CDR3 DNA reads TGTGCCAGCGGGTTCTCTGGAAACACCATATATTTT. Its protein product is CASGFSGNTIYF.

The V and J genes are TRBV6-5 and TRBJ1-1; possibly TRBD1 for D (6 bases). The CDR3 loop spans 14 amino acids. In germline, CDR1 is MNHEY, CDR2 SVGAGI. V was clipped by 0 bases and J by 6 bases, with 11 bases between them. The CDR3 nucleotides read TGTGCCAGCAGTTACTCGCAGGGGCCCTCTGAAGCTTTCTTT. It is translated as CASSYSQGPSEAFF.

The chain links TRBV6-9 to TRBJ2-7; 9 bases line up with TRBD2. Germline CDR1 is MNHGY and CDR2 is SVAAGI. Trimming at V came to 0 bases and at J to 3 bases, leaving 9 bases not matched to a gene. The CDR3 loop spans 17 amino acids. CDR3 sequence (DNA): TGTGCCAGCAGTTATTCACCGGGAGCGGGAGGTTTCTACGAGCAGTACTTC. Its protein product is CASSYSPGAGGFYEQYF.

A remark on this clone: The sample carries other DNA sequences with the same CDR3. The chain couples TRBV3-1 (or the pseudogene TRBV3-2) to TRBJ1-6; no clear D. Trimming took off 1 base at V and 8 bases at J, with 3 bases between the two ends. The CDR3 loop spans 12 amino acids. CDR1 is LGHDT, CDR2 YNNKEL, per germline (reference sequence). Here the CDR3 reads CASSQGDSPLHF. CDR3 nucleotides: TGTGCCAGCAGCCAAGGAGATTCACCCCTCCACTTT.

This clone appeared once. The chain recombines TRBV28 with TRBJ1-5; D remains unclear. Germline V CDR1 and CDR2: MDHEN, SYDVKM. V lost 1 base and J 0 bases, leaving 13 bases between the germline ends. The CDR3 is made up of 17 amino acids. CDR3 coding DNA: TGTGCCAGCAGTTTATTCGGGCGGCAGATTAGCAATCAGCCCCAGCATTTT. Amino acids: CASSLFGRQISNQPQHF.

The chain couples TRBV4-3 to TRBJ2-1; D remains ambiguous. This CDR3 spans 13 amino acids. Germline loops: CDR1 LGHNA, CDR2 YSLEER. V was clipped by 0 bases and J by 5 bases, with 5 bases between them. CDR3 loop: CASSQEANNEQFF. The CDR3, as DNA: TGCGCCAGCAGCCAAGAAGCGAACAATGAGCAGTTCTTC.

This clone was detected only once. The chain links TRBV28 to TRBJ1-2; a possible D gene is TRBD1 (5 bases). The CDR3 loop spans 13 amino acids. Per the germline V gene, CDR1 is MDHEN and CDR2 is SYDVKM. V dropped 5 bases and J dropped 5 bases, with 12 bases sitting between them. The CDR3 sequence: CASSPTGGYGYTF. The CDR3 DNA is TGTGCCAGCAGTCCAACCGGGGGTTATGGCTACACCTTC.

The chain has TRBV5-4 and TRBJ2-1, with TRBD2 identical over 8 bases. Germline CDR1 SGHNT, CDR2 YYREEE (reference sequence). The CDR3 extends over 16 amino acids. Losses at the gene ends were 4 bases for V and 5 bases for J; bases not matched to a gene: 11. CDR3 in DNA: TGTGCCAGCAGCCCGGGACTAGACCGAACAGACAATGAGCAGTTCTTC. This codes for CASSPGLDRTDNEQFF.

This sequence joins TRBV11-1 and TRBJ2-7; 11 nucleotides match TRBD2. The CDR3 is 17 residues long. The ends lost 0 bases at V and 0 bases at J; junction bases unmatched: 4. Per germline, CDR1 SGHAT and CDR2 FQDESV (reference sequence). CDR3 in DNA: TGTGCCAGCAGCTTAGCGGGACTAGCGGACAGCTCCTACGAGCAGTACTTC. Translating gives CASSLAGLADSSYEQYF.

The V call is TRBV5-4, the J call TRBJ1-5; 7 bases map to TRBD1. The CDR3 sequence is 13 residues long. Trimming took 4 bases from V and 5 from J; bases not matched to a gene: 3. The germline V gene encodes CDR1 SGHNT and CDR2 YYREEE (reference sequence). CDR3 in amino acids: CASSPGQDQPQHF. CDR3 sequence (DNA): TGTGCCAGCAGCCCCGGACAGGATCAGCCCCAGCATTTT.

The CDR3 nucleotides read TGCGCCAGCAGCCAGCCGTTGACAGGGAATATTCAGTACTTC. Amino acids: CASSQPLTGNIQYF. The chain couples TRBV4-1 to TRBJ2-4, with TRBD1 matching 7 bases. Trimming took 3 bases from V and 10 from J; bases not matched to a gene: 9. Looked up from germline, CDR1 is MGHRA and CDR2 is YSYEKL. The CDR3 extends over 14 amino acids.

The chain couples TRBV30 to TRBJ1-6; 7 bases map to TRBD1. CDR3 length: 13 amino acids. Germline loops: CDR1 GTSNPN, CDR2 SVGIG (reference sequence). Unmatched junction bases numbered 7, after V lost 4 bases and J lost 10 bases. The CDR3, as DNA: TGTGCCTGGATGGCAGGGGGTCACTCACCCCTCCACTTT. This sequence encodes CAWMAGGHSPLHF.

The chain carries TRBV7-2 and TRBJ1-5, with D possibly TRBD1 on 5 matching bases. Germline CDR1 SGHTA, CDR2 FQGNSA. Trimming shortened V by 0 bases and J by 4 bases, and 7 bases separated the two germline ends. The CDR3 has 14 amino acids. CDR3 protein: CASSLASGNQPQHF. CDR3 coding DNA: TGTGCCAGCAGCTTAGCTTCAGGGAATCAGCCCCAGCATTTT.

The J gene is TRBJ2-1, the V gene TRBV28; 7 nucleotides match TRBD1. CDR1 is MDHEN, CDR2 SYDVKM, per germline. J lost 0 bases, V lost 9 bases, and 2 bases had no gene match. The CDR3 runs 13 residues. CDR3 bases: TGTGCCAGGACAGGGCTCTCCTACAATGAGCAGTTCTTC. It codes for CARTGLSYNEQFF.

This chain links TRBV4-3 with TRBJ1-1; possibly TRBD1 for D (5 bases). Germline V gene data show CDR1 as LGHNA and CDR2 as YSLEER. Deletions cut 6 bases from V and 4 bases from J, with 15 bases between. The CDR3 is 14 amino acids. The chain's CDR3 is CASRPQGGGTEAFF. CDR3 DNA sequence: TGCGCCAGCAGGCCCCAGGGCGGGGGCACTGAAGCTTTCTTT.

This rearrangement joins TRBV18 to TRBJ2-1; 10 nucleotides agree with TRBD1. CDR1 KGHSH and CDR2 LQKENI come from the germline V gene. With V trimmed by 6 bases and J by 3 bases, 2 bases remained unmatched. CDR3 length: 14 residues. CDR3 protein: CASSRDRGYNEQFF. For the CDR3, the DNA is TGTGCCAGCTCGCGGGACAGGGGCTACAATGAGCAGTTCTTC.

Details on this clone: The germline gene is not matched at one end of the junction; a read error may be the cause. The rearrangement joins TRBV5-1 to TRBJ2-2; 12 nucleotides align to TRBD2. Germline CDR1 is SGHRS and CDR2 is YFSETQ. This CDR3 has 15 amino acids. The CDR3 spells CASGLLAGGTGELFF. For the CDR3, the DNA is TGCGCCAGCGGCTTACTAGCGGGAGGCACCGGGGAGCTGTTTTTT.

The rearrangement uses TRBV3-1 (or the pseudogene TRBV3-2) and TRBJ1-2, with TRBD1 identical over 7 bases. The V and J ends lost 0 bases and 4 bases, in that order; junction bases with no gene match: 2. Germline CDR1 LGHDT, CDR2 YNNKEL (reference sequence). The CDR3 sequence is 14 residues long. CDR3 nucleotide sequence: TGTGCCAGCAGCCAAGATTCAGGGGGCTATGGCTACACCTTC. Its protein is CASSQDSGGYGYTF.

This rearrangement joins TRBV4-3 to TRBJ1-6, with a weak D call TRBD1 (6 bases). The CDR3 loop spans 20 amino acids. V lost 1 base, J lost 10 bases, and 29 bases lay in between. Per the germline V gene, CDR1 is LGHNA and CDR2 is YSLEER. For the CDR3, the DNA is TGCGCCAGCAGCCAAGTTCGTCAGGGTCCAGGGGCATCACTGGGGTCACCCCTCCACTTT. Translating it yields CASSQVRQGPGASLGSPLHF.

This clone was seen once. The rearrangement links TRBV29-1 to TRBJ2-3; D assignment may be TRBD1 or TRBD2 (5 bases each). Germline V gene sequence: CDR1 SQVTM, CDR2 ANQGSEA. V lost 6 bases and J 5 bases, leaving 15 bases between the germline ends. CDR3 size: 13 residues. CDR3 coding DNA: TGCAGCGTCATAGGGACGAAAATAGATACGCAGTATTTT. Translation: CSVIGTKIDTQYF.

The rearrangement uses TRBV5-4 and TRBJ2-2, with 11 bases lining up with TRBD2. Per the germline V gene, CDR1 is SGHNT and CDR2 is YYREEE (reference sequence). The CDR3 is 15 amino acids. The V segment lost 4 bases and the J segment 2 bases; nucleotides outside the gene matches: 1. CDR3 region: CASSLAGGNTGELFF. CDR3 sequence (DNA): TGTGCCAGCAGCCTAGCGGGGGGTAACACCGGGGAGCTGTTTTTT.

The chain recombines TRBV9 with TRBJ1-1; a weak D match, TRBD1 (5 bases). The CDR3 is 16 amino acids. V was cut by 4 bases and J by 1 base, with 17 bases left in between. Germline-derived CDR1 and CDR2 are SGDLS and YYNGEE. The CDR3 DNA reads TGTGCCAGCAGCTCCCTACCCGGGGCGGGGAACACTGAAGCTTTCTTT. Its translation: CASSSLPGAGNTEAFF.

V gene TRBV6-6 combines with J gene TRBJ2-2; a weak D match, TRBD2 (6 bases). The CDR3 length is 15 residues. V was cut by 4 bases and J by 3 bases, with 12 bases left in between. The germline V gene encodes CDR1 MNHNY and CDR2 SVGAGI (reference sequence). Here the CDR3 DNA reads TGTGCCAGCAGTTTGACTAGTCTTCACACCGGGGAGCTGTTTTTT. This gives the protein CASSLTSLHTGELFF.

This chain uses TRBV19 with TRBJ2-5, with D perhaps given as TRBD1 or TRBD2 (6 bases each). V was trimmed by 3 bases and J by 7 bases, leaving 15 bases between them. The length of the CDR3 is 14 residues. Per the germline V gene, CDR1 is LNHDA and CDR2 is SQIVND (reference sequence). This CDR3 is CASSMVGGQGTQYF. CDR3 nucleotides: TGTGCCAGTAGTATGGTTGGGGGGCAGGGGACCCAGTACTTC.

The chain employs TRBV5-3 and TRBJ1-2; a possible D gene is TRBD1 (6 bases). TRBV5-3 counts as an open reading frame of uncertain function. Deletions cut 9 bases from V and 6 bases from J, with 21 bases between. The CDR3 runs 14 residues. Written as DNA, the CDR3 is TGTGCCAAGTGGGGGGCCCGGGTCCGGAATGGCTACACCTTC. As protein: CAKWGARVRNGYTF.

The chain combines TRBV5-4 with TRBJ2-6, with a weak D call TRBD2 (5 bases). Germline-derived CDR1 and CDR2 are SGHNT and YYREEE (reference sequence). There are 17 residues in the CDR3. Trimming shortened V by 2 bases and J by 0 bases, and 12 bases separated the two germline ends. In nucleotides, the CDR3 is TGTGCCAGCAGCTTTGGAGGTAGTCGCTCTGGGGCCAACGTCCTGACTTTC. Translated: CASSFGGSRSGANVLTF.

The DNA for the CDR3 is TGTGCCAGCAGCCAGCTACAGGGGGCTAACACTGAAGCTTTCTTT. It is translated as CASSQLQGANTEAFF. The chain employs TRBV3-1 (or the pseudogene TRBV3-2) and TRBJ1-1, with 9 bases that match TRBD1. The CDR3 loop spans 15 amino acids. The junction had 4 bases not matched to a gene; V was cut back by 3 bases and J by 2 bases. The germline V gene encodes CDR1 LGHDT and CDR2 YNNKEL (reference sequence).

This chain links TRBV7-8 with TRBJ1-5; tentative D call: TRBD1 (5 bases). Per germline, CDR1 SGHVS and CDR2 FQNEAQ. The CDR3 is 16 amino acids. V was cut by 5 bases and J by 4 bases, with 18 bases left in between. The DNA for the CDR3 is TGTGCCAGCAGCCTTTCGGGGGGGAGTGGTAATCAGCCCCAGCATTTT. It specifies CASSLSGGSGNQPQHF.

V is TRBV7-2 and J is TRBJ1-5; maybe TRBD1 (5 bases). Germline lookup yields CDR1 SGHTA and CDR2 FQGNSA. Trimming cost V 4 bases and J 0 bases, with 13 bases left between them. The CDR3 is 16 amino acids. In nucleotides, the CDR3 is TGTGCCAGCAGCTCGGGCAGGGAATATAGCAATCAGCCCCAGCATTTT. Translation gives CASSSGREYSNQPQHF.

The gene calls are TRBV5-1 and TRBJ1-4; TRBD1 might be the D (5 bases). Germline V gives CDR1 SGHRS, CDR2 YFSETQ. The CDR3 length is 15 residues. Trimming took 0 bases from V and 5 from J, leaving 11 bases between them. CDR3 region: CASSLATRENEKLFF. CDR3 nucleotide sequence: TGCGCCAGCAGCTTGGCAACCAGGGAAAATGAAAAACTGTTTTTT.

The rearrangement uses TRBV19 and TRBJ2-1; either TRBD1 or TRBD2 may fit D (5 bases each). CDR1 is LNHDA, CDR2 SQIVND, per germline (reference sequence). The CDR3 runs 15 residues. The germline V and J ends were trimmed by 5 bases and 4 bases, with 15 bases remaining between them. The CDR3 DNA is TGTGCCAGTAGTGACGGCCCGTGGGGGTACAATGAGCAGTTCTTC. Amino acids: CASSDGPWGYNEQFF. Full variable domain (missing parts from reference TRBV19 and TRBJ2-1): DGGITQSPKYLFRKEGQNVTLSCEQNLNHDAMYWYRQDPGQGLRLIYYSQIVNDFQKGDIAEGYSVSREKKESFPLTVTSAQKNPTAFYLCASSDGPWGYNEQFFGPGTRLTVL.

V is TRBV6-2 or TRBV6-3 and J is TRBJ1-5, with TRBD1 matching over 9 bases. Germline assignment: CDR1 MNHEY and CDR2 SVGEGT. J was trimmed by 4 bases and V by 4 bases; bases with no gene match: 5. The CDR3 runs to 15 residues. CDR3 loop: CASSWGQGVNQPQHF. CDR3 bases: TGTGCCAGCAGTTGGGGACAGGGAGTTAATCAGCCCCAGCATTTT.